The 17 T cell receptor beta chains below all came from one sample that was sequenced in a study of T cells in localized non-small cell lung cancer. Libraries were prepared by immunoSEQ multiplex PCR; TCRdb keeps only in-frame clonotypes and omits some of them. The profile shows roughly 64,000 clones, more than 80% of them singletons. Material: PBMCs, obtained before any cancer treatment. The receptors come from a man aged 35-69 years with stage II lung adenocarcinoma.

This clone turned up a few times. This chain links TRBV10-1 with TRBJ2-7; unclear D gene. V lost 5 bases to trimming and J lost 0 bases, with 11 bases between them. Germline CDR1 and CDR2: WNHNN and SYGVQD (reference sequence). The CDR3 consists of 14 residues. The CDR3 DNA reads TGCGCCAGCAGTCTGGGCGGTAGCTCCTACGAGCAGTACTTC. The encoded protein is CASSLGGSSYEQYF.

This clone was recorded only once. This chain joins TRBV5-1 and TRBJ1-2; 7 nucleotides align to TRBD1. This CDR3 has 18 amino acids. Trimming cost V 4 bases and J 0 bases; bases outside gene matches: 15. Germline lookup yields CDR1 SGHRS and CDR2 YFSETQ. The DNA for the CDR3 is TGCGCCAGCAGCAGCACGCAGGGGGATACACCCACTAACTATGGCTACACCTTC. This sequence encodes CASSSTQGDTPTNYGYTF.

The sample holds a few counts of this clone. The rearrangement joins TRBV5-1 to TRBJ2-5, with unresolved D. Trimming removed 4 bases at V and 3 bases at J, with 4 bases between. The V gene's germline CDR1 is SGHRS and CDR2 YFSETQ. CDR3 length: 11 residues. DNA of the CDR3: TGCGCCAGCAGCGACAAAGAGACCCAGTACTTC. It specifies CASSDKETQYF.

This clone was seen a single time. CDR3: CASRTRTSGDTGELFF. CDR3 bases: TGTGCCAGCAGAACGCGGACTAGCGGAGATACCGGGGAGCTGTTTTTT. The J gene is TRBJ2-2, the V gene TRBV25-1; 10 bases match TRBD2. This CDR3 region has 16 residues. V was pared by 6 bases and J by 5 bases, with 9 bases of the junction left unmatched. CDR1 and CDR2 (germline): MGHDK, SYGVNS. Full variable domain (rest looked up from reference TRBV25-1 and TRBJ2-2): EADIYQTPRYLVIGTGKKITLECSQTMGHDKMYWYQQDPGMELHLIHYSYGVNSTEKGDLSSESTVSRIRTEHFPLTLESARPSHTSQYLCASRTRTSGDTGELFFGEGSRLTVL.

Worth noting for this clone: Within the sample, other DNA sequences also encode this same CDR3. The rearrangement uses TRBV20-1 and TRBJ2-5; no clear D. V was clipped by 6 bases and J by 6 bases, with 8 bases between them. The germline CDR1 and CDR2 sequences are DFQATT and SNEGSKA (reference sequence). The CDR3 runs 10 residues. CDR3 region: CSARKKTQYF. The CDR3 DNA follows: TGCAGTGCAAGGAAGAAGACCCAGTACTTC.

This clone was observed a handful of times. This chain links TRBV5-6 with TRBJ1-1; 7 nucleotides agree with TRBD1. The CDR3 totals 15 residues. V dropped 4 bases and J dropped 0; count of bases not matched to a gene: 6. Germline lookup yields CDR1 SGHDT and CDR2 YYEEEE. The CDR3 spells CASSLWDRLNTEAFF. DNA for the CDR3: TGTGCCAGCAGCCTCTGGGACAGACTGAACACTGAAGCTTTCTTT.

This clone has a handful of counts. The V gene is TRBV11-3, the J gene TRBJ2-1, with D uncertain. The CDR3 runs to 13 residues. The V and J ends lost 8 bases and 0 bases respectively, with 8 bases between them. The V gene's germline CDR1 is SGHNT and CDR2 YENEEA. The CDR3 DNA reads TGTGCCAGCTCTTGGGGCTCCTACAATGAGCAGTTCTTC. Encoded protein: CASSWGSYNEQFF.

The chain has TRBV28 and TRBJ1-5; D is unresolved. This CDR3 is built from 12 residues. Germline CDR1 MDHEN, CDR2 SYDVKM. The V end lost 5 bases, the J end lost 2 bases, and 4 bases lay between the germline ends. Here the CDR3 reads CASSPGNQPQHF. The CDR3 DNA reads TGTGCCAGCAGTCCGGGCAATCAGCCCCAGCATTTT. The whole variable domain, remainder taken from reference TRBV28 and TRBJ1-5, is DVKVTQSSRYLVKRTGEKVFLECVQDMDHENMFWYRQDPGLGLRLIYFSYDVKMKEKGDIPEGYSVSREKKERFSLILESASTNQTSMYLCASSPGNQPQHFGDGTRLSIL.

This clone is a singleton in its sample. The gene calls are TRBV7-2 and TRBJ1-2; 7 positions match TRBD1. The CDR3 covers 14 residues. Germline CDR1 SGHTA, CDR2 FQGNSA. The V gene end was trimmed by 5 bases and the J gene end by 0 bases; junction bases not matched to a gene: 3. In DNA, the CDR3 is TGTGCCAGCAGCCCCGGGACAGCTAACTATGGCTACACCTTC. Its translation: CASSPGTANYGYTF.

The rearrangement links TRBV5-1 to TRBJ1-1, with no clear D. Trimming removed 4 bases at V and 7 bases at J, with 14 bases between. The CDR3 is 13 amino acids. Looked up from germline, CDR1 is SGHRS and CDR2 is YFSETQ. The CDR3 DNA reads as TGCGCCAGCAGCCTCGCCCCCAAGAGTGAAGCTTTCTTT. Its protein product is CASSLAPKSEAFF.

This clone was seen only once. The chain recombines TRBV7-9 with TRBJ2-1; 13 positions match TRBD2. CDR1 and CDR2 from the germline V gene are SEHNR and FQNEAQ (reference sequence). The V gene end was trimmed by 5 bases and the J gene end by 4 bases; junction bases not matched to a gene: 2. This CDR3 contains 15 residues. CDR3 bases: TGTGCCAGCAGCAGACTAGCGGGAGGTTACAATGAGCAGTTCTTC. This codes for CASSRLAGGYNEQFF.

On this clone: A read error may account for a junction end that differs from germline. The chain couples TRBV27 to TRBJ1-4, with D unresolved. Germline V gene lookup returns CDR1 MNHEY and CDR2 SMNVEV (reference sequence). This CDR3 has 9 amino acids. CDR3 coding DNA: TGTGCCAGCAGTTCGGCTGAGACTTTT. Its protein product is CASSSAETF.

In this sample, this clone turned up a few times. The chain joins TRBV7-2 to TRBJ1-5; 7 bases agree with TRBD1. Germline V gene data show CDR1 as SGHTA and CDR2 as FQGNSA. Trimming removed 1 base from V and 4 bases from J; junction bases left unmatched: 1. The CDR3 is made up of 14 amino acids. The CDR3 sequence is CASSLEQGNQPQHF. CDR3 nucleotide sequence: TGTGCCAGCAGCTTAGAACAGGGGAATCAGCCCCAGCATTTT.

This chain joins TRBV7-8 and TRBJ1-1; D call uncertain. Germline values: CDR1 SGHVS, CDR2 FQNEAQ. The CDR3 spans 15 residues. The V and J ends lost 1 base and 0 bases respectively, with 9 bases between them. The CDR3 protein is CASSLVFDMNTEAFF. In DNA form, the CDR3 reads TGTGCCAGCAGCTTAGTTTTCGACATGAACACTGAAGCTTTCTTT.

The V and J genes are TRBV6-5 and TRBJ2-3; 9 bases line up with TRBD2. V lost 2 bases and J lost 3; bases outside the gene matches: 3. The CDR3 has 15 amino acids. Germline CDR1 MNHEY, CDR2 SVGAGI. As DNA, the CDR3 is TGTGCCAGCAGTTACGGGACTAGCTCAACAGATACGCAGTATTTT. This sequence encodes CASSYGTSSTDTQYF.

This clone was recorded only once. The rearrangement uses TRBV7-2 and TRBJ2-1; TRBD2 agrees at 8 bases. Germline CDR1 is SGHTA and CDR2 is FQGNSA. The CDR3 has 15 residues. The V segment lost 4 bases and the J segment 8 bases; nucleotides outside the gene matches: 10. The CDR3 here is CASSSRALAGDEQFF. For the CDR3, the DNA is TGTGCCAGCAGCTCTAGAGCGCTAGCGGGCGATGAGCAGTTCTTC.

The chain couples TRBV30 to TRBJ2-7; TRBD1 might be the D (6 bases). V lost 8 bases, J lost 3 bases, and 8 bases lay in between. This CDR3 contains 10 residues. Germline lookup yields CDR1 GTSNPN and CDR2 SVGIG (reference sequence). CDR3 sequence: CAGGVYEQYF. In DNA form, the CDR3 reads TGTGCCGGGGGCGTCTACGAGCAGTACTTC.